This T cell receptor (beta chain) originates from a study of blood T cell repertoires in COVID-19. Study-level background: There were acute and convalescent COVID-19 samples, and they came from the United States, Italy and Spain. The cDNA or gDNA used as material had been derived from T cells, B-cell-depleted T cells, or PBMCs.

As originally analysed: Estimates of nucleated cell counts were drawn from the amplification of reference gene primers. Method: immunoSEQ multiplex PCR; TCRdb's copy keeps in-frame clones and lacks some. Clone size and the V and J calls come from that table; the DNA yielded D and trimming. The sample yields some 300,000 clones, about 88% seen once. Unmatched junction bases numbered 5, after V lost 2 bases and J lost 0 bases. The CDR3 totals 17 residues. Per the germline V gene, CDR1 is SGHTA and CDR2 is FQGNSA. Specimen: peripheral blood. The chain carries TRBV7-2 and TRBJ2-7; 12 nucleotides match TRBD2. This TCR derives from a woman aged 70 to 79 with COVID-19, enrolled during active disease. In nucleotides, the CDR3 is TGTGCCAGCAGCTTAACTAGCGGGGGGCCAAACTCCTACGAGCAGTACTTC. It yields the protein CASSLTSGGPNSYEQYF.